This T cell receptor (beta chain) appears in the sequencing data of a study of blood T cell repertoires in COVID-19. The assay was immunoSEQ multiplex PCR, and TCRdb's table has in-frame clones only and misses some. The sample carries 200,000 to 250,000 clones, 80% to 90% recorded once. CDR1 and CDR2 from the germline V gene are SGHRS and YFSETQ. V was pared by 2 bases and J by 1 base, with 11 bases between. The CDR3 runs 15 residues. Sequenced: PBMCs or T cells enriched from blood (not recorded which). This clonotype was obtained from a woman in her 30s who had been exposed to COVID-19. The V and J genes are TRBV5-1 and TRBJ2-3, with D unclear. The DNA of the CDR3 is TGCGCCAGCAGCTTACAAAACAGCCGCACAGATACGCAGTATTTT. This gives the protein CASSLQNSRTDTQYF.